This T cell receptor beta chain was identified during a study of graft-versus-host responses after intestinal transplantation. Study-level background: Among the recipients, transplants were multivisceral, liver-intestinal, or isolated intestinal. Every recipient had anti-thymocyte globulin induction and around 3 years of tacrolimus plus steroids.

The V and J ends lost 2 bases and 4 bases, in that order; junction bases with no gene match: 3. Germline CDR1 is SGDLS and CDR2 is YYNGEE. This CDR3 region has 15 residues. Some clones are missing from TCRdb's copy, which holds only in-frame ones; the method was immunoSEQ multiplex PCR. Of approximately 8,200 clones listed, approximately 97% were seen once; the top ten hold 0.24%. Details on this clone: Antigen: not known.

Overall study results and limits: Early post-transplant HvG declines showed an association with peak circulating GvH clone levels. Within the allografts of patients who had graft-donor T cell macrochimerism, graft-versus-host to host-versus-graft clonal ratios were high.

The chain couples TRBV9 to TRBJ2-5; 12 nucleotides agree with TRBD2. Sample: PBMCs, taken 23 days after intestinal transplant. The source of this sequence is a human patient who received an intestinal transplant, so some T cells may come from the graft donor. As DNA, the CDR3 is TGTGCCAGCAGCGTGACTAGCGGGGGACGAGAGACCCAGTACTTC. As protein: CASSVTSGGRETQYF.